What follows describes a single T cell receptor (beta chain). The target antigen is unknown. These data originate in a study of CD8+CD57+ T cells in acquired aplastic anemia. Background on the study: The mean DNA yield obtained from sorted CD4+ and CD8+ cells came to approximately 3 ug.

Study-wide findings and caveats: Between patients and controls, twenty-nine CD8+ CDR3 sequences were found in common.

In patients chosen for sequencing, flow cytometry had shown CD8+CD57+ cell expansion. Every patient had severe acquired aplastic anemia. Profiling of TCR beta VDJ combinations and CDR3 sequences used genomic DNA as template. TCRdb called the reads again in MiXCR, with one record for every CDR3 protein. The table has around 500,000 distinct CDR3 sequences, around 30% seen once. The CDR3 spans 15 residues. CDR1 SGHTA and CDR2 FQGNSA come from the germline V gene. Deletions cut 8 bases from V and 5 bases from J, with 18 bases between. The sequencing input was sorted CD4+, CD8+, or CD8+CD57+ T cells (not recorded which) from PBMCs. The sequence was obtained from a human donor with aplastic anemia. The gene calls are TRBV7-2 and TRBJ1-4, with a weak D call TRBD1 (6 bases). The CDR3 DNA sequence: TGTGCCAGCCGCGTCATGGGGGCGGAAAATGAAAAACTGTTTTTT. Its translation is CASRVMGAENEKLFF. Supplemented by reference TRBV7-2 and TRBJ1-4, the full variable domain reads GAGVSQSPSNKVTEKGKDVELRCDPISGHTALYWYRQSLGQGLEFLIYFQGNSAPDKSGLPSDRFSAERTGGSVSTLTIQRTQQEDSAVYLCASRVMGAENEKLFFGSGTQLSVL.